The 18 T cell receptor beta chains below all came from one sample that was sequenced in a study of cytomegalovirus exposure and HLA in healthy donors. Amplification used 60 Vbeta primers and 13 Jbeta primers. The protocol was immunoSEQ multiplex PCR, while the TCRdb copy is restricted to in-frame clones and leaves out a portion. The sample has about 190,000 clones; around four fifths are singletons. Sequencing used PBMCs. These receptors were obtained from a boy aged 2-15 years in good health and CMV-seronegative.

The CDR3 nucleotides read TGTGCCAGCAGGGGGGGGTACACAGATACGCAGTATTTT. This encodes CASRGGYTDTQYF. V usage is TRBV5-8 and J usage is TRBJ2-3, with TRBD2 matching 7 bases. Trimming took 5 bases from V and 2 from J; bases not matched to a gene: 2. Germline CDR1 reads SGHTS; CDR2 reads YDEGEE. The CDR3 covers 13 residues.

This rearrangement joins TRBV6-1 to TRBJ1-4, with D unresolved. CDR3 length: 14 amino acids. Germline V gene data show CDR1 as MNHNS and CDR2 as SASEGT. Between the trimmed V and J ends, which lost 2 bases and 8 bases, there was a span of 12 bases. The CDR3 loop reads CASSESSTTEKLFF. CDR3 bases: TGTGCCAGCAGTGAAAGCAGTACGACAGAAAAACTGTTTTTT.

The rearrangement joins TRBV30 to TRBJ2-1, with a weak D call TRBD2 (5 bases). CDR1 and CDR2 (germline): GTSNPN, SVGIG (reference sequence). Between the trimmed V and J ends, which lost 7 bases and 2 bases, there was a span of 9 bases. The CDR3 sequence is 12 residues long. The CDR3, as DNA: TGTGCCTCCCCGGGAACCTACAATGAGCAGTTCTTC. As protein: CASPGTYNEQFF.

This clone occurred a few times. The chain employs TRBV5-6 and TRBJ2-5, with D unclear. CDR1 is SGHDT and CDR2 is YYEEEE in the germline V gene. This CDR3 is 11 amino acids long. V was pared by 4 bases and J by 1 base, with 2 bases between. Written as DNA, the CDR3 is TGTGCCAGCAGCCTCCAAGAGACCCAGTACTTC. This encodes CASSLQETQYF.

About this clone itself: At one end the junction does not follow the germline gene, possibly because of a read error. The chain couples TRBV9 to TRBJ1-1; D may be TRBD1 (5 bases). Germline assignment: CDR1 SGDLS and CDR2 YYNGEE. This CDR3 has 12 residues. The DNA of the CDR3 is TGTGCCAGCAGGGGCGGGGGGAACGAAGTTTTCTTT. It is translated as CASRGGGNEVFF.

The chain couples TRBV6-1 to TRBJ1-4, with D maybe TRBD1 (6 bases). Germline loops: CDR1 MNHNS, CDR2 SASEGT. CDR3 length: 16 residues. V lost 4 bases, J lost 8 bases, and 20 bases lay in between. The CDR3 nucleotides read TGTGCCAGCAGTGGAGTATACAGGGTAGGACGGGAAAAACTGTTTTTT. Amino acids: CASSGVYRVGREKLFF.

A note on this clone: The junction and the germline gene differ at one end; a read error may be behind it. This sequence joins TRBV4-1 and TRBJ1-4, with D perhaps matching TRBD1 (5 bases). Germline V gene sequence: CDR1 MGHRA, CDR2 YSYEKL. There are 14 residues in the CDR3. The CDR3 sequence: CANSSFSDRGKLFF. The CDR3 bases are TGCGCCAACAGCTCGTTTTCGGATAGGGGAAAACTGTTTTTT.

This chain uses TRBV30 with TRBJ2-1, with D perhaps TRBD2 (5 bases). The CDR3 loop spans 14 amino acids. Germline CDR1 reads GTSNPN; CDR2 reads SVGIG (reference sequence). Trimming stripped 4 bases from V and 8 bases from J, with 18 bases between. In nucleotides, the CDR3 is TGTGCCTGGAACAAAGACTACCGAAGGGATGAGCAGTTCTTC. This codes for CAWNKDYRRDEQFF.

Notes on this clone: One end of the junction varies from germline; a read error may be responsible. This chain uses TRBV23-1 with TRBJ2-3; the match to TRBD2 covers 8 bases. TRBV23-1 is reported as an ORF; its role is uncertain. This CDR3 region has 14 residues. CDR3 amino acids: CASSQSEYGGGQYF. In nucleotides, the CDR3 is TGCGCCAGTAGTCAGAGCGAGTACGGGGGGGGGCAGTATTTT.

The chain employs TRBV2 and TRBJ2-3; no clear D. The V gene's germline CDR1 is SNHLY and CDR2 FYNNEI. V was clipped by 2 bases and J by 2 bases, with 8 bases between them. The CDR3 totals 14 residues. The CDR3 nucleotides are TGTGCCAGCAGTGAATTTTTAAACACAGATACGCAGTATTTT. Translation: CASSEFLNTDTQYF.

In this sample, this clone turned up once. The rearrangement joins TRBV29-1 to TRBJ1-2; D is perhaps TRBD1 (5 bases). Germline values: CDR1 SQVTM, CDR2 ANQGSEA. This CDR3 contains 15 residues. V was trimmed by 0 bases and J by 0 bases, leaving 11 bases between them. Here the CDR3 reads CSVEDWGGSNYGYTF. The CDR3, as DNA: TGCAGCGTTGAAGATTGGGGGGGATCTAACTATGGCTACACCTTC.

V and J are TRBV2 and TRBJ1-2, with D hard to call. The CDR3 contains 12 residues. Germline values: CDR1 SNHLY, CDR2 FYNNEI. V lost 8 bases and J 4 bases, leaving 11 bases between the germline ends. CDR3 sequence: CASLSGIYGYTF. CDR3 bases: TGTGCCAGCCTATCCGGGATCTATGGCTACACCTTC.

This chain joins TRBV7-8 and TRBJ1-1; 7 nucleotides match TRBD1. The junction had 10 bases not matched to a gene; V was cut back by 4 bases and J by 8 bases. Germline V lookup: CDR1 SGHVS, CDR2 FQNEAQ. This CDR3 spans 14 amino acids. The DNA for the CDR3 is TGTGCCAGCAGCTCGAATCCAGGGGGTTGGGAAGCTTTCTTT. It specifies CASSSNPGGWEAFF.

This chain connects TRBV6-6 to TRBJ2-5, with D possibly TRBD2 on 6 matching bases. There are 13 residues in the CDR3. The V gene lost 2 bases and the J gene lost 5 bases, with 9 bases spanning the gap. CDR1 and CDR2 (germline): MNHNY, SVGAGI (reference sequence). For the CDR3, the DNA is TGTGCCAGCAGTTACCTAGGGAGGGAGACCCAGTACTTC. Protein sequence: CASSYLGRETQYF.

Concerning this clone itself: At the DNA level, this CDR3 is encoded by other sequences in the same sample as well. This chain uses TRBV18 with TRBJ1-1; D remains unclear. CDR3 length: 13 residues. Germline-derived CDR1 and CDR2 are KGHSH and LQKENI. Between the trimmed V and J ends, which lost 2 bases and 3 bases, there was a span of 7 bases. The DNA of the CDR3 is TGTGCCAGCTCACCAAGGCGGGACACTGAAGCTTTCTTT. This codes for CASSPRRDTEAFF.

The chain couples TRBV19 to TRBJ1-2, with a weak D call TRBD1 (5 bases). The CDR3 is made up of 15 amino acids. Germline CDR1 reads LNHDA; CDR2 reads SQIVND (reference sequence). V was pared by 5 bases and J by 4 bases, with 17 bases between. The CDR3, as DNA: TGTGCCAGTAGTCAGGGTGACAGTGTAAGCTATGGCTACACCTTC. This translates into CASSQGDSVSYGYTF.

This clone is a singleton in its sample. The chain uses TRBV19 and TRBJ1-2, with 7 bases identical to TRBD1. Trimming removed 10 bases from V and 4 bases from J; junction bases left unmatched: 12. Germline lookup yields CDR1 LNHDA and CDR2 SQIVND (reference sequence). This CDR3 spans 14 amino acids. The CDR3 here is CATNGPGQSYGYTF. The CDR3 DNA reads TGTGCCACCAATGGACCGGGACAGAGCTATGGCTACACCTTC.

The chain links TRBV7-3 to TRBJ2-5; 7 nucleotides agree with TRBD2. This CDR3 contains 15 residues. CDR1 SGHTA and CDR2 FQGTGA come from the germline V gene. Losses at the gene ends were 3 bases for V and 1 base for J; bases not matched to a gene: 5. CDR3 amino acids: CASSFPGGLQETQYF. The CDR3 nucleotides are TGTGCCAGCAGCTTCCCGGGAGGACTCCAAGAGACCCAGTACTTC.